Below, 15 T cell receptor beta chains from the same sample are listed, as sequenced in a study of OX40 agonist ivuxolimab in advanced cancers. Profiling relied on immunoSEQ multiplex PCR, and the TCRdb table lists in-frame clones only, not all of them. Counted here are 150,000 to 190,000 clones, under 95% occurring once; the ten biggest clones make up about 0.31%. The sequencing used CD4+ or CD8+ T cells sorted from blood, collected in a trial of the OX40 agonist ivuxolimab. These receptors were taken from an adult with an advanced solid tumor such as melanoma, head and neck, liver or kidney cancer.

This CDR3 reads CASSFQLTNYGYTF. DNA of the CDR3: TGTGCCAGCAGTTTCCAGCTTACTAACTATGGCTACACCTTC. J is TRBJ1-2 and V is TRBV28; D is uncertain. In germline, CDR1 is MDHEN, CDR2 SYDVKM. This CDR3 spans 14 amino acids. The V end lost 3 bases, the J end lost 0 bases, and 8 bases lay between the germline ends.

The rearrangement joins TRBV7-2 to TRBJ2-1, with D hard to call. The germline V gene has CDR1 SGHTA and CDR2 FQGNSA. There are 16 residues in the CDR3. V lost 5 bases and J 4 bases, leaving 18 bases between the germline ends. CDR3 sequence reads: CASSPQSLARYNEQFF. CDR3 in DNA: TGTGCCAGCAGCCCCCAGAGCCTGGCCCGTTACAATGAGCAGTTCTTC.

The genes are TRBV5-1 and TRBJ1-2, with 9 bases that match TRBD1. Germline trimming cut 3 bases from V and 2 bases from J; bases unmatched to any gene: 8. The CDR3 runs 16 residues. Germline V gene lookup returns CDR1 SGHRS and CDR2 YFSETQ. CDR3 DNA: TGCGCCAGCAGCTCAACAGGGGGCCGGAAGAACTATGGCTACACCTTC. Translating gives CASSSTGGRKNYGYTF.

The J gene is TRBJ1-2, the V gene TRBV5-4, with unresolved D. Germline loops: CDR1 SGHNT, CDR2 YYREEE (reference sequence). This CDR3 is 16 amino acids long. Trimming took 6 bases from V and 0 from J, leaving 18 bases between them. The CDR3 DNA sequence: TGTGCCAGCACCGCCGCGTCGGGAAATACTAACTATGGCTACACCTTC. This encodes CASTAASGNTNYGYTF.

The CDR3 protein is CASSPIGLGTYEQYF. The CDR3 nucleotides are TGTGCCAGCAGCCCCATCGGACTAGGGACATACGAGCAGTACTTC. The J gene is TRBJ2-7, the V gene TRBV27; D perhaps matches TRBD2 (7 bases). V was trimmed by 6 bases and J by 4 bases, leaving 19 bases between them. This CDR3 is built from 15 residues. Germline CDR1 and CDR2: MNHEY and SMNVEV (reference sequence).

This chain uses TRBV9 with TRBJ1-4, with TRBD1 identical over 9 bases. J gave up 0 bases and V 4 bases, and 4 bases lay outside the gene matches. Germline V gene data show CDR1 as SGDLS and CDR2 as YYNGEE. CDR3 length: 16 residues. CDR3 loop: CASSPDRGATNEKLFF. DNA for the CDR3: TGTGCCAGCAGCCCGGACAGGGGAGCAACTAATGAAAAACTGTTTTTT.

The J gene is TRBJ2-2, the V gene TRBV7-2; perhaps TRBD2 as D (5 bases). This CDR3 has 16 amino acids. V lost 5 bases to trimming and J lost 1 base, with 14 bases between them. From germline, CDR1 is SGHTA and CDR2 FQGNSA. The CDR3 DNA reads TGTGCCAGCAGCCCGCTAAGGACTTTGAACACCGGGGAGCTGTTTTTT. Amino acid sequence: CASSPLRTLNTGELFF.

The CDR3 here is CASSQRWNTEAFF. Written as DNA, the CDR3 is TGTGCCAGCAGCCAGCGATGGAACACTGAAGCTTTCTTT. The genes are TRBV2 and TRBJ1-1, with D hard to call. V dropped 6 bases and J dropped 1 base, with 9 bases sitting between them. This CDR3 is 13 amino acids long. CDR1 is SNHLY and CDR2 is FYNNEI in the germline V gene.

Only one count was recorded for this clone. The gene calls are TRBV5-1 and TRBJ1-1; 12 nucleotides agree with TRBD1. V lost 4 bases, J lost 8 bases, and 3 bases stayed unmatched. CDR1 and CDR2 from the germline V gene are SGHRS and YFSETQ. The CDR3 length is 13 residues. Written as DNA, the CDR3 is TGCGCCAGCAGCCCCGGGACAGGGGGCGAAGCTTTCTTT. Translated, it gives CASSPGTGGEAFF.

V and J are TRBV5-6 and TRBJ1-4; 7 bases are shared with TRBD1. The CDR3 contains 14 residues. Trimming took 2 bases from V and 6 from J; bases not matched to a gene: 4. The germline V gene has CDR1 SGHDT and CDR2 YYEEEE. The CDR3, as DNA: TGTGCCAGCAGCTTAAGGGGGCCGTATGAAAAACTGTTTTTT. Protein sequence: CASSLRGPYEKLFF.

The gene calls are TRBV5-6 and TRBJ2-3, with TRBD2 identical over 10 bases. The germline V gene encodes CDR1 SGHDT and CDR2 YYEEEE. The length of the CDR3 is 18 residues. V shed 3 bases and J 0 bases; nucleotides not matched to a gene: 10. The CDR3, as DNA: TGTGCCAGCAGCTACCGGACTAGCGGAGTACTTAGCACAGATACGCAGTATTTT. It translates to CASSYRTSGVLSTDTQYF.

This clone was counted once. V and J are TRBV10-1 and TRBJ1-1; tentative D call: TRBD1 (6 bases). Trimming shortened V by 0 bases and J by 7 bases, and 18 bases separated the two germline ends. The CDR3 is 16 amino acids. Germline V gene data show CDR1 as WNHNN and CDR2 as SYGVQD (reference sequence). In nucleotides, the CDR3 is TGCGCCAGCAGTGAGTCGAGGGGGGAGGGCACCTTTGAAGCTTTCTTT. Amino acid sequence: CASSESRGEGTFEAFF.

The V call is TRBV7-9, the J call TRBJ1-6; perhaps TRBD1 as D (6 bases). The V gene's germline CDR1 is SEHNR and CDR2 FQNEAQ (reference sequence). The CDR3 is made up of 17 amino acids. Trimming removed 5 bases from V and 6 bases from J, with 20 bases in between. CDR3 amino acids: CASSPEGRGLSNSPLHF. The CDR3 DNA sequence: TGTGCCAGCAGCCCTGAGGGCAGGGGTTTAAGTAATTCACCCCTCCACTTT. Full variable domain (missing parts from reference TRBV7-9 and TRBJ1-6): DTGVSQNPRHKITKRGQNVTFRCDPISEHNRLYWYRQTLGQGPEFLTYFQNEAQLEKSRLLSDRFSAERPKGSFSTLEIQRTEQGDSAMYLCASSPEGRGLSNSPLHFGNGTRLTVT.

The J gene is TRBJ2-3, the V gene TRBV28; 10 bases fit TRBD2. CDR1 MDHEN and CDR2 SYDVKM come from the germline V gene. The CDR3 has 15 residues. After removal of 1 base from V and 4 bases from J, the junction contained 2 bases not matched to a gene. The CDR3 DNA reads TGTGCCAGCAGTTTATTAGCGGGAGGCTCAGATACGCAGTATTTT. It translates to CASSLLAGGSDTQYF. The entire variable domain, with the rest obtained from reference TRBV28 and TRBJ2-3, is as follows: DVKVTQSSRYLVKRTGEKVFLECVQDMDHENMFWYRQDPGLGLRLIYFSYDVKMKEKGDIPEGYSVSREKKERFSLILESASTNQTSMYLCASSLLAGGSDTQYFGPGTRLTVL.

The rearrangement links TRBV7-9 to TRBJ2-1; 11 bases fit TRBD2. J gave up 8 bases and V 1 base, and 7 bases lay outside the gene matches. The CDR3 extends over 16 amino acids. Per the germline V gene, CDR1 is SEHNR and CDR2 is FQNEAQ (reference sequence). The CDR3 bases are TGTGCCAGCAGCTTAGGTGTTAGCGGGAGGGCGGATGAGCAGTTCTTC. Encoded protein: CASSLGVSGRADEQFF.